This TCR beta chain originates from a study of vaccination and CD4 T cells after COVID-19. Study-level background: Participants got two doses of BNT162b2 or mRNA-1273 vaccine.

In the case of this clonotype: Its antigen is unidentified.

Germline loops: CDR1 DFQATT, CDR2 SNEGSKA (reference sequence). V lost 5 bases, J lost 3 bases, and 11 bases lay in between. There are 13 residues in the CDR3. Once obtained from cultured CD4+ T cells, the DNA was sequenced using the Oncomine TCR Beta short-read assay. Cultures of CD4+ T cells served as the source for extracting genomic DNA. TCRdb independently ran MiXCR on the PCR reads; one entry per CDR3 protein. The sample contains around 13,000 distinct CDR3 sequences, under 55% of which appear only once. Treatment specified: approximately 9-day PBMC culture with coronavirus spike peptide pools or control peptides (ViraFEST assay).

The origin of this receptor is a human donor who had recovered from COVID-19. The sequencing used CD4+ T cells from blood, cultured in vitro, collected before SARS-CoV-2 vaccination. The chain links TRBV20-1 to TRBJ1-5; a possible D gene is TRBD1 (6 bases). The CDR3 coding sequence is TGCAGTGCTGTTGGACAGTACAATCAGCCCCAGCATTTT. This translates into CSAVGQYNQPQHF.